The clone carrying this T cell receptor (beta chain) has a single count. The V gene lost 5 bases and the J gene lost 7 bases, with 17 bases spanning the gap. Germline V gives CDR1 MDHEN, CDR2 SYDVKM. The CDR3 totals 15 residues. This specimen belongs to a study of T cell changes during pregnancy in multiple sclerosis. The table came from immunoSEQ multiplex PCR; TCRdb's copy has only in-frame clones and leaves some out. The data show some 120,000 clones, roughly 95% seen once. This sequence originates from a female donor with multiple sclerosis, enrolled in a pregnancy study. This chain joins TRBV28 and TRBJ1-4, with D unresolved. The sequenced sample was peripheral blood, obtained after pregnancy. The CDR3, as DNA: TGTGCCAGCAGTACCAGGAGACCGGGAGGTGAAAAACTGTTTTTT. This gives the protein CASSTRRPGGEKLFF.